The 2 T cell receptor beta chains given below trace back to one sample, sequenced in a study of CXCR3-negative and CXCR3-positive naive CD8 T cells. These receptors have no known antigen. Study observations and caveats: Naive cells that were CXCR3-positive had more hydrophobic TRB CDR3s (compared with CXCR3-negative naive cells).

With UMI labels, 5' RACE was used to prepare the TRB cDNA libraries. TCRdb re-called the 5' RACE reads and gives one entry per CDR3 protein, without DNA. The sample includes 90,000 to 100,000 distinct CDR3 sequences. Sequencing was performed on naive CXCR3+ CD8+ T cells from blood. Noted subset: CD45RO-CCR7+CD27+CD95- naive CD8+ T cells expressing CXCR3 (TNR3+). These receptors were obtained from a human donor in good health. Some clones in this sample may be carry-over from other donors' samples.

This chain connects TRBV7-6 to TRBJ2-1. Germline-derived CDR1 and CDR2 are SGHVS and FNYEAQ. The CDR3 runs 12 residues. CDR3 residues: CASSSDGNEQFF.

This chain uses TRBV7-9 with TRBJ2-5; the D call from TCRdb, TRBD2, cannot be confirmed without DNA. This CDR3 has 17 amino acids. The germline gives CDR1 SEHNR, CDR2 FQNEAQ (reference sequence). CDR3 sequence: CASSFLVAGPYQETQYF.